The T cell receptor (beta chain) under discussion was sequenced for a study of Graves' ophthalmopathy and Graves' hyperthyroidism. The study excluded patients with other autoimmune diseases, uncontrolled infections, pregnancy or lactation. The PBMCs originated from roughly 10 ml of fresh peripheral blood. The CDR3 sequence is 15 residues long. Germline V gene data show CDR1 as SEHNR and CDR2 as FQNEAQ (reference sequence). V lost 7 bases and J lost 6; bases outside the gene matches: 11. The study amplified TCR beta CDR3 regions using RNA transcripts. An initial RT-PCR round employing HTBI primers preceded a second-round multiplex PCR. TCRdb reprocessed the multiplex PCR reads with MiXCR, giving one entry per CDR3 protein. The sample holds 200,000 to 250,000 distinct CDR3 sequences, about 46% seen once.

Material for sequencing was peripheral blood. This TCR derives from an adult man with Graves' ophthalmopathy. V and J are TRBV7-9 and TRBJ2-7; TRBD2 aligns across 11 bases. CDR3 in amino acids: CASNSGLAARPEQYF. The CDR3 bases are TGTGCCAGCAACTCGGGACTAGCGGCAAGACCCGAGCAGTACTTC.